Listed below are T cell receptor beta chains from one sample, sequenced in a study of blood T cell repertoires in COVID-19. This table comes from immunoSEQ multiplex PCR, and its TCRdb copy is limited to in-frame clones, with some not included. This table has about 230,000 clones, approximately 84% appearing once. Material for sequencing was peripheral blood. The receptor set was obtained from a woman over 75 with acute or convalescent COVID-19. Both conserved end residues are part of each CDR3. Each record gives: J gene, D gene, clone size, V gene, CDR3 protein, CDR3 DNA. A D gene is named only where the DNA matches it firmly. Where a row states a size, it is once, few, many or the class of an expanded clone; other rows omit it.

j_gene: TRBJ1-3; d_gene: .; abundance: few; v_gene: TRBV6-5; CDR3aa: CASSLSASSGNTIYF; CDR3nt: TGTGCCAGCAGCCTTTCCGCGAGCTCTGGAAACACCATATATTTT
j_gene: TRBJ2-2; d_gene: .; abundance: few; v_gene: TRBV6-2/TRBV6-3; CDR3aa: CASSRFGTLGTGELFF; CDR3nt: TGTGCCAGCAGTCGATTCGGGACACTGGGCACCGGGGAGCTGTTTTTT
j_gene: TRBJ2-5; d_gene: .; abundance: once; v_gene: TRBV9; CDR3aa: CASSVVGGTQETQYF; CDR3nt: TGTGCCAGCAGCGTAGTTGGGGGCACCCAAGAGACCCAGTACTTC
j_gene: TRBJ2-3; d_gene: TRBD1; abundance: .; v_gene: TRBV5-1; CDR3aa: CASSLRTGGDGTDTQYF; CDR3nt: TGCGCCAGCAGCCTCAGGACAGGGGGCGATGGAACAGATACGCAGTATTTT
j_gene: TRBJ1-2; d_gene: .; abundance: .; v_gene: TRBV27; CDR3aa: CASSPTGISGGYTF; CDR3nt: TGTGCCAGCAGTCCTACAGGGATTTCTGGGGGCTACACCTTC
j_gene: TRBJ1-5; d_gene: .; abundance: few; v_gene: TRBV18; CDR3aa: CASSPQLTGYNQPQHF; CDR3nt: TGTGCCAGCTCACCACAGCTTACAGGGTACAATCAGCCCCAGCATTTT
j_gene: TRBJ1-3; d_gene: TRBD1; abundance: .; v_gene: TRBV6-1; CDR3aa: CASSERQGAGNTIYF; CDR3nt: TGTGCCAGCAGTGAACGACAGGGGGCGGGAAACACCATATATTTT
j_gene: TRBJ2-7; d_gene: .; abundance: .; v_gene: TRBV19; CDR3aa: CASSMRDEQYF; CDR3nt: TGTGCCAGTAGTATGAGGGACGAGCAGTACTTC
j_gene: TRBJ2-7; d_gene: .; abundance: .; v_gene: TRBV19; CDR3aa: CATSIRSSYEQYF; CDR3nt: TGTGCTACCAGCATAAGGAGCTCCTACGAGCAGTACTTC
j_gene: TRBJ2-5; d_gene: TRBD2; abundance: few; v_gene: TRBV5-1; CDR3aa: CASSLLAGGYETQYF; CDR3nt: TGCGCCAGCAGCTTGCTAGCGGGAGGATATGAGACCCAGTACTTC
j_gene: TRBJ2-1; d_gene: .; abundance: .; v_gene: TRBV19; CDR3aa: CATTRRGSYNEQFF; CDR3nt: TGTGCCACCACCCGTAGGGGGTCCTACAATGAGCAGTTCTTC
j_gene: TRBJ2-2; d_gene: .; abundance: .; v_gene: TRBV2; CDR3aa: CASSDDSVTGELFF; CDR3nt: TGTGCCAGCAGTGATGACTCGGTCACCGGGGAGCTGTTTTTT
j_gene: TRBJ2-3; d_gene: .; abundance: .; v_gene: TRBV2; CDR3aa: CASSRDNTDTQYF; CDR3nt: TGTGCCAGCAGTCGGGACAACACAGATACGCAGTATTTT
j_gene: TRBJ2-5; d_gene: TRBD2; abundance: once; v_gene: TRBV29-1; CDR3aa: CSVLSGVGQETQYF; CDR3nt: TGCAGCGTCCTTAGCGGGGTAGGACAAGAGACCCAGTACTTC
j_gene: TRBJ1-4; d_gene: .; abundance: .; v_gene: TRBV9; CDR3aa: CASSVGNQGWGATNEKLFF; CDR3nt: TGTGCCAGCAGCGTAGGGAACCAGGGGTGGGGAGCAACTAATGAAAAACTGTTTTTT
j_gene: TRBJ1-2; d_gene: .; abundance: few; v_gene: TRBV6-4; CDR3aa: CASSERGAAGSVPNYGYTF; CDR3nt: TGTGCCAGCAGTGAAAGAGGTGCGGCGGGCTCCGTTCCCAACTATGGCTACACCTTC
j_gene: TRBJ2-5; d_gene: .; abundance: .; v_gene: TRBV5-1; CDR3aa: CASSLGPGGETQYF; CDR3nt: TGCGCCAGCAGCTTGGGTCCAGGTGGAGAGACCCAGTACTTC
j_gene: TRBJ2-5; d_gene: .; abundance: .; v_gene: TRBV29-1; CDR3aa: CSVGSGRADTQYF; CDR3nt: TGCAGCGTTGGATCGGGCAGGGCAGATACCCAGTACTTC
j_gene: TRBJ2-7; d_gene: .; abundance: .; v_gene: TRBV30; CDR3aa: CAWSSSSTGQYF; CDR3nt: TGTGCCTGGAGTTCATCCTCGACAGGCCAATACTTC
j_gene: TRBJ1-2; d_gene: TRBD1; abundance: once; v_gene: TRBV12-3/TRBV12-4; CDR3aa: CATRKGAFDGYTF; CDR3nt: TGTGCCACCCGGAAGGGGGCGTTTGATGGCTACACCTTC
j_gene: TRBJ1-1; d_gene: TRBD1; abundance: .; v_gene: TRBV3-1/TRBV3-2; CDR3aa: CASSPRQGKAFF; CDR3nt: TGTGCCAGCAGCCCTCGACAGGGCAAAGCTTTCTTT
j_gene: TRBJ1-2; d_gene: .; abundance: .; v_gene: TRBV28; CDR3aa: CASSLDWGRINYGYTF; CDR3nt: TGTGCCAGCAGTTTAGACTGGGGCAGAATAAACTATGGCTACACCTTC
j_gene: TRBJ2-5; d_gene: TRBD1; abundance: .; v_gene: TRBV19; CDR3aa: CASSGTEQETQYF; CDR3nt: TGTGCCAGTTCCGGGACAGAGCAAGAGACCCAGTACTTC
j_gene: TRBJ2-4; d_gene: TRBD1; abundance: .; v_gene: TRBV28; CDR3aa: CASSPQTGGGIQYF; CDR3nt: TGTGCCAGCAGTCCACAGACAGGGGGAGGCATTCAGTACTTC
j_gene: TRBJ2-3; d_gene: TRBD2; abundance: many; v_gene: TRBV5-1; CDR3aa: CASSPELAGDTDTQYF; CDR3nt: TGCGCCAGCAGCCCCGAGTTAGCGGGGGACACAGATACGCAGTATTTT
j_gene: TRBJ2-5; d_gene: TRBD1; abundance: .; v_gene: TRBV19; CDR3aa: CASTPGTGGILSKSETQYF; CDR3nt: TGTGCCAGTACTCCCGGGACAGGGGGCATATTATCCAAGTCAGAGACCCAGTACTTC
j_gene: TRBJ1-4; d_gene: .; abundance: .; v_gene: TRBV15; CDR3aa: CATSRGSNEKLFF; CDR3nt: TGTGCCACCAGCAGGGGGAGTAATGAAAAACTGTTTTTT
j_gene: TRBJ1-2; d_gene: .; abundance: .; v_gene: TRBV7-3; CDR3aa: CASSFVRTLCGYTF; CDR3nt: TGTGCCAGCAGCTTTGTTCGGACACTCTGTGGCTACACCTTC
j_gene: TRBJ2-1; d_gene: TRBD2; abundance: .; v_gene: TRBV11-2; CDR3aa: CASSLGGGGYNEQFF; CDR3nt: TGTGCCAGCAGCTTAGGTGGGGGAGGGTACAATGAGCAGTTCTTC
j_gene: TRBJ1-4; d_gene: .; abundance: .; v_gene: TRBV2; CDR3aa: CASSERGYNEKLFF; CDR3nt: TGTGCCAGCAGTGAGCGGGGCTATAATGAAAAACTGTTTTTT
j_gene: TRBJ2-1; d_gene: TRBD2; abundance: .; v_gene: TRBV5-4; CDR3aa: CASSIWTSGYNEQFF; CDR3nt: TGTGCCAGCAGCATATGGACTAGCGGATACAATGAGCAGTTCTTC
j_gene: TRBJ1-1; d_gene: .; abundance: once; v_gene: TRBV7-9; CDR3aa: CASSWALGAVGNTEAFF; CDR3nt: TGTGCCAGCAGTTGGGCATTGGGGGCTGTGGGGAACACTGAAGCTTTCTTT
j_gene: TRBJ2-5; d_gene: TRBD2; abundance: .; v_gene: TRBV18; CDR3aa: CASSPTSGTKETQYF; CDR3nt: TGTGCCAGCTCACCTACTAGCGGGACTAAAGAGACCCAGTACTTC
j_gene: TRBJ1-6; d_gene: TRBD1; abundance: .; v_gene: TRBV9; CDR3aa: CASSPTPDRGGSPLHF; CDR3nt: TGTGCCAGCAGCCCCACCCCGGACAGGGGAGGATCACCCCTCCACTTT
j_gene: TRBJ1-2; d_gene: .; abundance: .; v_gene: TRBV27; CDR3aa: CASSPHSFGHLTSNYGYTF; CDR3nt: TGTGCCAGCAGCCCTCATTCATTCGGACACCTGACTTCTAACTATGGCTACACCTTC
j_gene: TRBJ2-3; d_gene: TRBD2; abundance: .; v_gene: TRBV4-1; CDR3aa: CASSATGTSGRGTQYF; CDR3nt: TGCGCCAGCAGCGCGACCGGGACTAGCGGGAGGGGTACGCAGTATTTT
j_gene: TRBJ2-7; d_gene: .; abundance: .; v_gene: TRBV11-2; CDR3aa: CASSPLGVSYEQYF; CDR3nt: TGTGCCAGCAGCCCCCTCGGGGTATCCTACGAGCAGTACTTC
j_gene: TRBJ2-7; d_gene: .; abundance: .; v_gene: TRBV5-1; CDR3aa: CASSLVSGGSYEQYF; CDR3nt: TGCGCCAGCAGCTTGGTTAGCGGCGGGTCCTACGAGCAGTACTTC
j_gene: TRBJ2-3; d_gene: TRBD2; abundance: .; v_gene: TRBV7-2; CDR3aa: CASSLALAEPKDTQYF; CDR3nt: TGTGCCAGCAGCTTAGCACTAGCGGAGCCTAAGGATACGCAGTATTTT
j_gene: TRBJ2-3; d_gene: .; abundance: .; v_gene: TRBV2; CDR3aa: CASRREQGQTDTQYF; CDR3nt: TGTGCCAGCAGACGCGAACAGGGACAAACAGATACGCAGTATTTT
j_gene: TRBJ2-1; d_gene: TRBD2; abundance: .; v_gene: TRBV7-8; CDR3aa: CASSSPSGGAWEQFF; CDR3nt: TGTGCCAGCAGCTCCCCAAGCGGGGGGGCATGGGAGCAGTTCTTC
j_gene: TRBJ2-7; d_gene: TRBD2; abundance: .; v_gene: TRBV7-2; CDR3aa: CASSLESGSGYEQYF; CDR3nt: TGTGCCAGCAGCTTAGAGAGCGGGAGTGGCTACGAGCAGTACTTC
j_gene: TRBJ2-2; d_gene: TRBD1; abundance: .; v_gene: TRBV19; CDR3aa: CASSKRTGDSKNTGELFF; CDR3nt: TGTGCCAGTAGTAAGCGGACAGGCGATTCTAAAAACACCGGGGAGCTGTTTTTT
j_gene: TRBJ2-7; d_gene: TRBD1; abundance: .; v_gene: TRBV6-1; CDR3aa: CASSERQGQLTYEQYF; CDR3nt: TGTGCCAGCAGTGAACGACAGGGGCAGCTAACCTACGAGCAGTACTTC
j_gene: TRBJ2-5; d_gene: TRBD1; abundance: few; v_gene: TRBV7-9; CDR3aa: CASSLTGGIGEETQYF; CDR3nt: TGTGCCAGCAGCCTTACAGGGGGGATAGGCGAAGAGACCCAGTACTTC
j_gene: TRBJ2-7; d_gene: TRBD2; abundance: once; v_gene: TRBV28; CDR3aa: CASSSGTSGRGVYEQYF; CDR3nt: TGTGCCAGCAGTTCCGGGACTAGCGGGAGGGGGGTCTACGAGCAGTACTTC
j_gene: TRBJ1-5; d_gene: .; abundance: .; v_gene: TRBV6-2/TRBV6-3; CDR3aa: CASSYSNNRGNQPQHF; CDR3nt: TGTGCCAGCAGTTACTCGAACAACCGGGGAAATCAGCCCCAGCATTTT
j_gene: TRBJ1-2; d_gene: .; abundance: .; v_gene: TRBV9; CDR3aa: CASSVATGGESGYTF; CDR3nt: TGTGCCAGCAGCGTAGCTACAGGCGGAGAGTCAGGGTACACCTTC
j_gene: TRBJ2-1; d_gene: .; abundance: .; v_gene: TRBV19; CDR3aa: CASSPLRLVEQFF; CDR3nt: TGTGCCAGTAGTCCCCTGAGGCTAGTTGAGCAGTTCTTC
j_gene: TRBJ1-5; d_gene: TRBD1; abundance: .; v_gene: TRBV28; CDR3aa: CASSLSNGQGDNQPQHF; CDR3nt: TGTGCCAGCAGTTTATCTAATGGACAGGGGGACAATCAGCCCCAGCATTTT
j_gene: TRBJ1-4; d_gene: TRBD1; abundance: .; v_gene: TRBV6-5; CDR3aa: CVPGQPIPTNEKLFF; CDR3nt: TGTGTCCCGGGACAGCCTATTCCAACTAATGAAAAACTGTTTTTT
j_gene: TRBJ2-5; d_gene: TRBD2; abundance: .; v_gene: TRBV9; CDR3aa: CASSVGGGGGQETQYF; CDR3nt: TGTGCCAGCAGCGTAGGCGGCGGGGGGGGCCAAGAGACCCAGTACTTC
j_gene: TRBJ2-1; d_gene: .; abundance: .; v_gene: TRBV14; CDR3aa: CASSPQAYGSSYNEQFF; CDR3nt: TGTGCCAGCAGCCCGCAAGCCTACGGGAGCTCCTACAATGAGCAGTTCTTC
j_gene: TRBJ2-7; d_gene: TRBD2; abundance: .; v_gene: TRBV6-5; CDR3aa: CASTASGGAYEQYF; CDR3nt: TGTGCCAGCACCGCTAGCGGGGGGGCCTACGAGCAGTACTTC
j_gene: TRBJ2-7; d_gene: .; abundance: few; v_gene: TRBV19; CDR3aa: CASSIVAGEGIEQYF; CDR3nt: TGTGCCAGTAGTATAGTTGCAGGGGAGGGCATCGAGCAGTACTTC